A single sample gave rise to the 30 T cell receptor beta chains below, sequenced in a study of beta chain features in type 1 diabetes. The study, taken as a whole, reports: Moderate yet significant TCRB CDR3 shortening was seen in Type 1 diabetes patients in all four CD4+ subsets.

Expressed TCRB transcripts were sequenced after all isolated RNA was converted to cDNA. The data were produced by immunoSEQ multiplex PCR, yet TCRdb's version contains in-frame clones alone and is incomplete. The top ten hold over 0.1% of the sample, which has about 650,000 clones, under 15% seen once. These receptors' targets are unknown. The sequencing input was naive CD4+ T cells from blood. The receptors were sampled from a man under 40 with type 1 diabetes.

This clone was counted between two and nine times. This chain links TRBV4-2 with TRBJ2-5; D unclear. Germline-derived CDR1 and CDR2 are LGHNA and YNFKEQ. V was pared by 0 bases and J by 2 bases, with 10 bases between. This CDR3 has 15 residues. CDR3 nucleotide sequence: TGTGCCAGCAGCCAAGATTTCGGACGACAAGAGACCCAGTACTTC. This translates into CASSQDFGRQETQYF.

This clone has a handful of counts. The rearrangement joins TRBV7-3 to TRBJ2-5; 9 bases map to TRBD1. CDR1 is SGHTA, CDR2 FQGTGA, per germline. V lost 5 bases to trimming and J lost 3 bases; unmatched junction nucleotides: 4. The CDR3 has 14 amino acids. The CDR3 DNA follows: TGTGCCAGCAGCGCCCGACAGGGGGAAGAGACCCAGTACTTC. Protein product: CASSARQGEETQYF.

This clone was seen a single time. The CDR3 nucleotides are TGTGCCAGCAGTTACGCACGACAGAGTTTCTATGGCTACACCTTC. Its translation: CASSYARQSFYGYTF. The rearrangement joins TRBV6-5 to TRBJ1-2, with D perhaps TRBD1 (5 bases). Deletions cut 2 bases from V and 4 bases from J, with 14 bases between. Looked up from germline, CDR1 is MNHEY and CDR2 is SVGAGI. CDR3 length equals 15 residues.

This clone occurred a few times. The V and J genes are TRBV11-2 and TRBJ2-3, with D perhaps TRBD1 or TRBD2 (5 bases each). This CDR3 contains 15 residues. Germline loops: CDR1 SGHAT, CDR2 FQNNGV. V lost 3 bases to trimming and J lost 0 bases, with 10 bases between them. CDR3 coding DNA: TGTGCCAGCAGCTTTCGGGGACCTAGCACAGATACGCAGTATTTT. Translated: CASSFRGPSTDTQYF.

This clone has only a few counts. The V call is TRBV6-1, the J call TRBJ1-1; TRBD1 is a possible D gene (6 bases). The CDR3 consists of 14 residues. Germline CDR1 MNHNS, CDR2 SASEGT. V lost 6 bases, J lost 2 bases, and 13 bases lay in between. The CDR3 sequence: CASSFGQINTEAFF. CDR3 nucleotides: TGTGCCAGCAGCTTCGGACAGATTAACACTGAAGCTTTCTTT.

In DNA, the CDR3 is TGTGCCAGCAGCCAAGATCAGGCGGAAAGGGTTTCCTACGAGCAGTACTTC. Protein: CASSQDQAERVSYEQYF. The V gene is TRBV14, the J gene TRBJ2-7; D is ambiguous. Germline V gene data show CDR1 as SGHDN and CDR2 as FVKESK. The CDR3 runs to 17 residues. V was trimmed by 0 bases and J by 1 base, leaving 16 bases between them.

V usage is TRBV28 and J usage is TRBJ1-5, with 12 nucleotides matching TRBD1. This CDR3 contains 17 residues. Germline V gene sequence: CDR1 MDHEN, CDR2 SYDVKM. V lost 5 bases and J lost 7; bases outside the gene matches: 12. The CDR3 reads CASSRPPGQGAGQPQHF. The CDR3, as DNA: TGTGCCAGCAGTAGACCTCCGGGACAGGGGGCTGGGCAGCCCCAGCATTTT.

The chain employs TRBV6-1 and TRBJ2-2, with TRBD2 matching 7 bases. Germline CDR1 and CDR2: MNHNS and SASEGT. The V and J ends lost 7 bases and 8 bases, in that order; junction bases with no gene match: 7. This CDR3 spans 13 amino acids. The CDR3 loop is CASNERGSGELFF. Here the CDR3 DNA reads TGTGCCAGCAACGAGCGGGGATCTGGGGAGCTGTTTTTT.

The chain links TRBV7-2 to TRBJ2-5; 8 bases fit TRBD2. With 5 bases clipped from V and 1 base from J, the junction kept 3 bases outside the gene matches. The CDR3 totals 14 residues. Germline CDR1 SGHTA, CDR2 FQGNSA. The CDR3 DNA follows: TGTGCCAGCAGCCACACTAGCGGCCAAGAGACCCAGTACTTC. Translating it yields CASSHTSGQETQYF. Based on the CDR3 plus reference TRBV7-2 and TRBJ2-5, the full variable domain is GAGVSQSPSNKVTEKGKDVELRCDPISGHTALYWYRQSLGQGLEFLIYFQGNSAPDKSGLPSDRFSAERTGGSVSTLTIQRTQQEDSAVYLCASSHTSGQETQYFGPGTRLLVL.

The chain couples TRBV5-1 to TRBJ1-2, with a tentative D call TRBD1 (5 bases). CDR1 is SGHRS, CDR2 YFSETQ, per germline. V was clipped by 4 bases and J by 1 base, with 20 bases between them. CDR3 length: 17 amino acids. The CDR3 loop is CASSPTAGPLINYGYTF. The CDR3 coding sequence is TGCGCCAGCAGCCCGACGGCAGGGCCGCTGATTAACTATGGCTACACCTTC.

Only a few counts were recorded for this clone. The chain recombines TRBV19 with TRBJ2-5, with D perhaps matching TRBD2 (7 bases). CDR3 length: 16 residues. CDR1 and CDR2 from the germline V gene are LNHDA and SQIVND (reference sequence). V was clipped by 5 bases and J by 2 bases, with 18 bases between them. The CDR3 sequence: CASSPLQGGGQETQYF. The DNA of the CDR3 is TGTGCCAGTAGTCCATTACAGGGAGGGGGTCAAGAGACCCAGTACTTC.

This clone was observed a handful of times. The rearrangement joins TRBV7-2 to TRBJ2-5; no definite D call. This CDR3 is 14 amino acids long. V was trimmed by 1 base and J by 5 bases, leaving 11 bases between them. Germline assignment: CDR1 SGHTA and CDR2 FQGNSA. The CDR3 reads CASSLGAAWETQYF. DNA of the CDR3: TGTGCCAGCAGCTTAGGGGCAGCATGGGAGACCCAGTACTTC.

The chain recombines TRBV30 with TRBJ2-5; 8 nucleotides agree with TRBD1. The J call is uncertain, as TRBJ2-7 better fits the DNA end. The CDR3 covers 14 residues. From germline, CDR1 is GTSNPN and CDR2 SVGIG (reference sequence). Written as DNA, the CDR3 is TGTGCCTGGAGCCACGACAGGGGATGGTACGAGCAGTACTTC. It specifies CAWSHDRGWYEQYF.

A few counts support this clone. This rearrangement joins TRBV19 to TRBJ1-2, with TRBD1 matching over 10 bases. The germline CDR1 and CDR2 sequences are LNHDA and SQIVND (reference sequence). The CDR3 consists of 15 residues. The ends lost 4 bases at V and 6 bases at J; junction bases unmatched: 8. The chain's CDR3 is CASSSRDRGTNGYTF. In nucleotides, the CDR3 is TGTGCCAGTAGTAGCCGGGACAGGGGAACGAATGGCTACACCTTC.

This chain uses TRBV6-5 with TRBJ1-5, with D hard to call. The CDR3 has 14 amino acids. The germline V gene encodes CDR1 MNHEY and CDR2 SVGAGI. V was cut by 7 bases and J by 0 bases, with 10 bases left in between. The CDR3 here is CASTFGDSNQPQHF. In DNA, the CDR3 is TGTGCCAGCACGTTTGGGGATAGCAATCAGCCCCAGCATTTT.

This clone was detected only a few times. The V and J genes are TRBV6-5 and TRBJ1-1; D gene ambiguous. Germline loops: CDR1 MNHEY, CDR2 SVGAGI. The CDR3 contains 14 residues. Trimming cost V 5 bases and J 4 bases, with 14 bases left between them. CDR3 in DNA: TGTGCCAGCAGTCTCCTTGGGAAGGGCACTGAAGCTTTCTTT. Encoded protein: CASSLLGKGTEAFF.

The rearrangement links TRBV7-9 to TRBJ1-1, with D unresolved. The V end was cut by 1 base, the J end by 8 bases, with 11 bases between. Germline lookup yields CDR1 SEHNR and CDR2 FQNEAQ (reference sequence). The CDR3 is made up of 13 amino acids. The CDR3 sequence: CASSLEPVMEAFF. CDR3 nucleotide sequence: TGTGCCAGCAGCTTAGAGCCGGTTATGGAAGCTTTCTTT.

This chain uses TRBV5-4 with TRBJ1-6, with 7 nucleotides matching TRBD1. Germline V lookup: CDR1 SGHNT, CDR2 YYREEE (reference sequence). The trim removed 0 bases at V and 10 bases at J, leaving 10 bases unmatched. The CDR3 runs 16 residues. The CDR3 here is CASSLGPQGVRSPLHF. In DNA form, the CDR3 reads TGTGCCAGCAGCTTGGGGCCCCAGGGGGTACGATCACCCCTCCACTTT.

Only a few counts were recorded for this clone. This chain links TRBV19 with TRBJ2-7; a weak D match, TRBD2 (6 bases). Germline V gene sequence: CDR1 LNHDA, CDR2 SQIVND (reference sequence). The length of the CDR3 is 15 residues. V lost 4 bases and J lost 2, with 15 bases in between. In nucleotides, the CDR3 is TGTGCCAGTAGTAGGGGGGAGACAGCCGCCTACGAGCAGTACTTC. Its translation is CASSRGETAAYEQYF.

The rearrangement uses TRBV9 and TRBJ2-3; the D gene is possibly TRBD2 (7 bases). The V gene's germline CDR1 is SGDLS and CDR2 YYNGEE. The CDR3 consists of 15 residues. Deletions cut 0 bases from V and 6 bases from J, with 14 bases between. The CDR3 reads CASSVAGGGPDTQYF. The CDR3 region has the DNA TGTGCCAGCAGCGTAGCTGGGGGGGGCCCGGATACGCAGTATTTT.

The J gene is TRBJ1-2, the V gene TRBV28; D is unresolved. Germline values: CDR1 MDHEN, CDR2 SYDVKM. Trimming removed 6 bases from V and 6 bases from J, with 8 bases in between. The CDR3 length is 11 residues. The CDR3 nucleotides read TGTGCCAGCAGCCTTACACATGGCTACACCTTC. The encoded protein is CASSLTHGYTF.

This chain links TRBV7-2 with TRBJ2-5; TRBD2 aligns across 7 bases. This CDR3 is 15 amino acids long. V lost 5 bases to trimming and J lost 2 bases; unmatched junction nucleotides: 8. Germline values: CDR1 SGHTA, CDR2 FQGNSA. Here the CDR3 reads CASSDLRTRQETQYF. In nucleotides, the CDR3 is TGTGCCAGCAGCGATCTCCGGACTAGACAAGAGACCCAGTACTTC.

J is TRBJ1-2 and V is TRBV7-9; perhaps TRBD1 as D (6 bases). Germline CDR1 is SEHNR and CDR2 is FQNEAQ (reference sequence). Trimming removed 0 bases from V and 5 bases from J, with 16 bases in between. The CDR3 spans 16 residues. CDR3 coding DNA: TGTGCCAGCAGCTTAGCGGACAGATCTGATCCTTATGGCTACACCTTC. Protein product: CASSLADRSDPYGYTF. The variable domain in full, with the rest retrieved from reference TRBV7-9 and TRBJ1-2, is DTGVSQNPRHKITKRGQNVTFRCDPISEHNRLYWYRQTLGQGPEFLTYFQNEAQLEKSRLLSDRFSAERPKGSFSTLEIQRTEQGDSAMYLCASSLADRSDPYGYTFGSGTRLTVV.

The V and J genes are TRBV13 and TRBJ1-1, with D tentatively TRBD1 (5 bases). The germline CDR1 and CDR2 sequences are PRHDT and FYEKMQ (reference sequence). The CDR3 length is 16 residues. The germline V and J ends were trimmed by 8 bases and 0 bases, with 19 bases remaining between them. The DNA of the CDR3 is TGTGCCAGCCGCGTGCCGGGGGGAAACATGAACACTGAAGCTTTCTTT. Translation gives CASRVPGGNMNTEAFF.

On this clone itself: Other nucleotide sequences in the sample specify the same CDR3. This chain uses TRBV5-1 with TRBJ1-5, with no clear D. CDR3 length: 14 residues. Deletions cut 0 bases from V and 7 bases from J, with 11 bases between. Per germline, CDR1 SGHRS and CDR2 YFSETQ. This chain's CDR3 is CASSLDGGGQPQHF. CDR3 coding DNA: TGCGCCAGCAGCTTGGACGGAGGAGGACAGCCCCAGCATTTT. Full variable domain (remainder filled in from reference TRBV5-1 and TRBJ1-5): KAGVTQTPRYLIKTRGQQVTLSCSPISGHRSVSWYQQTPGQGLQFLFEYFSETQRNKGNFPGRFSGRQFSNSRSEMNVSTLELGDSALYLCASSLDGGGQPQHFGDGTRLSIL.

This clone was found once. The rearrangement joins TRBV7-9 to TRBJ1-6, with D unresolved. Trimming took off 2 bases at V and 5 bases at J, with 10 bases between the two ends. This CDR3 comprises 15 residues. Germline V gene sequence: CDR1 SEHNR, CDR2 FQNEAQ (reference sequence). The CDR3 reads CASSLKGDNNSPLHF. CDR3 coding DNA: TGTGCCAGCAGCTTAAAGGGCGACAATAATTCACCCCTCCACTTT.

This clone was observed a handful of times. The chain links TRBV29-1 to TRBJ1-1, with TRBD1 matching 9 bases. The V segment lost 4 bases and the J segment 3 bases; nucleotides outside the gene matches: 9. The germline gives CDR1 SQVTM, CDR2 ANQGSEA. The CDR3 is 15 amino acids. The DNA for the CDR3 is TGCAGCGTTGCCATCACCTGGACAGGGGACACTGAAGCTTTCTTT. Translation gives CSVAITWTGDTEAFF. The whole variable domain, filled in from reference TRBV29-1 and TRBJ1-1, reads SAVISQKPSRDICQRGTSLTIQCQVDSQVTMMFWYRQQPGQSLTLIATANQGSEATYESGFVIDKFPISRPNLTFSTLTVSNMSPEDSSIYLCSVAITWTGDTEAFFGQGTRLTVV.

This clone has more than one count but fewer than ten. The chain couples TRBV14 to TRBJ1-2; 7 nucleotides align to TRBD1. CDR3 size: 13 residues. CDR1 is SGHDN, CDR2 FVKESK, per germline. J was trimmed by 2 bases and V by 4 bases; bases with no gene match: 1. The CDR3 nucleotides read TGTGCCAGCAGCCTGGACAGGAACTATGGCTACACCTTC. Translation gives CASSLDRNYGYTF.

This clone was seen a handful of times. The V call is TRBV28, the J call TRBJ1-2, with 8 nucleotides matching TRBD1. Germline V gene sequence: CDR1 MDHEN, CDR2 SYDVKM. This CDR3 contains 15 residues. V dropped 4 bases and J dropped 4; count of bases not matched to a gene: 8. The CDR3 reads CASSYRDRLAYGYTF. In DNA, the CDR3 is TGTGCCAGCAGTTATAGGGACAGGCTGGCCTATGGCTACACCTTC.

The rearrangement joins TRBV7-2 to TRBJ2-5; D remains unclear. CDR1 SGHTA and CDR2 FQGNSA come from the germline V gene. The CDR3 has 13 residues. Trimming pared 1 base from V and 2 bases from J, leaving 5 bases between. Here the CDR3 DNA reads TGTGCCAGCAGCTTAGTACAGCAAGAGACCCAGTACTTC. Its protein product is CASSLVQQETQYF. Filled out from reference TRBV7-2 and TRBJ2-5, the complete variable domain reads GAGVSQSPSNKVTEKGKDVELRCDPISGHTALYWYRQSLGQGLEFLIYFQGNSAPDKSGLPSDRFSAERTGGSVSTLTIQRTQQEDSAVYLCASSLVQQETQYFGPGTRLLVL.